This TCR beta chain is from a study of Graves' ophthalmopathy and Graves' hyperthyroidism. In germline, CDR1 is MDHEN, CDR2 SYDVKM. The CDR3 length is 15 residues. V lost 6 bases and J 5 bases, leaving 14 bases between the germline ends. This clonotype was recorded many times. Amplified material comprised TCR beta CDR3 regions derived from RNA transcripts. After a first-round RT-PCR with HTBI primers, a second-round multiplex PCR was run. One entry per CDR3 protein, called by TCRdb with MiXCR from the multiplex PCR reads. This table has about 210,000 distinct CDR3 sequences, under 30% appearing once. The genes are TRBV28 and TRBJ1-6; weak D call: TRBD1 (6 bases). This sequence was found in a middle-aged man with Graves' ophthalmopathy. Sample: peripheral blood. This chain's CDR3 is CASSPKGGNNSPLHF. The CDR3, as DNA: TGTGCCAGCAGCCCCAAGGGGGGTAATAATTCACCCCTCCACTTT.